Here is one T cell receptor (beta chain) with its context. Its specificity is not known. These data belong to a study of CD8 T cells in ankylosing spondylitis. TCRdb fed the 5' RACE reads into MiXCR, producing one record per CDR3 protein. The sample records almost 250,000 distinct CDR3 sequences, approximately 30% being singletons. General study points: Matched synovial fluid from ankylosing spondylitis patients was reported to be enriched for disease-linked clones. In reactive arthritis synovial fluid and blood, some motif variants had been reported before. A motif in TCR beta, a set of under 10 highly homologous variants, appeared characteristic of ankylosing spondylitis blood.

Germline lookup yields CDR1 SGHTA and CDR2 FQGTGA. The CDR3 contains 11 residues. V was trimmed by 8 bases and J by 10 bases, leaving 12 bases between them. The sequencing input was blood, either unsorted or a sorted T cell fraction (not recorded which). The source is a male donor with ankylosing spondylitis or in good health (not recorded which). This chain uses TRBV7-3 with TRBJ2-1, with D maybe TRBD2 (6 bases). CDR3 nucleotides: TGTGCCAGCGGGACTGGAGAGGAGCAGTTCTTC. Its protein is CASGTGEEQFF.